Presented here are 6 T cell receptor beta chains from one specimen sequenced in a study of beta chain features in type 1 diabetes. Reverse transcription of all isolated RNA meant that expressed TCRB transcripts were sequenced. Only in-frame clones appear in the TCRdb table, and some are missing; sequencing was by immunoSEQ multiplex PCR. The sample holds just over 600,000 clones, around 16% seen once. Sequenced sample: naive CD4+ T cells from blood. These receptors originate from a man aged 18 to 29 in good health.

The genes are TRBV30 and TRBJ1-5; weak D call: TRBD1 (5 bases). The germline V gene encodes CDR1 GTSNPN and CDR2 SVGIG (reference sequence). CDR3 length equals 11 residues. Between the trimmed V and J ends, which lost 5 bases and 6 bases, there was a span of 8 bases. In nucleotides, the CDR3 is TGTGCCTGGGGGCAGGGTCAGCCCCAGCATTTT. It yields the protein CAWGQGQPQHF.

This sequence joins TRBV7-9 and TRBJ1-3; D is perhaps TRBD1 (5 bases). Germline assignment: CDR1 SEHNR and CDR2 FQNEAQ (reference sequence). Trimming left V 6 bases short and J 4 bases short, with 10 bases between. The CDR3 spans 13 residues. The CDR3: CASRPQGGNTIYF. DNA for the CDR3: TGTGCCAGCAGGCCCCAGGGAGGAAACACCATATATTTT.

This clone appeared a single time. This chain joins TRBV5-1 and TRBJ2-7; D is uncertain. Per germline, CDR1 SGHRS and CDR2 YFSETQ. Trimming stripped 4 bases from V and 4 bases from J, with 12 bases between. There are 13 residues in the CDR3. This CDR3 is CASSGSSLYEQYF. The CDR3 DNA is TGCGCCAGCAGCGGTTCCAGTTTGTACGAGCAGTACTTC.

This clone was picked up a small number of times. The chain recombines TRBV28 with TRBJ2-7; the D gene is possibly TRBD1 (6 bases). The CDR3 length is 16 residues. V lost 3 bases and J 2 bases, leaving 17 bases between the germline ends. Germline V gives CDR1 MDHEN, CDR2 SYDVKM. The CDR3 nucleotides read TGTGCCAGCAGTTTCCCTACAGGGCGGACCACCTACGAGCAGTACTTC. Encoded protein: CASSFPTGRTTYEQYF.

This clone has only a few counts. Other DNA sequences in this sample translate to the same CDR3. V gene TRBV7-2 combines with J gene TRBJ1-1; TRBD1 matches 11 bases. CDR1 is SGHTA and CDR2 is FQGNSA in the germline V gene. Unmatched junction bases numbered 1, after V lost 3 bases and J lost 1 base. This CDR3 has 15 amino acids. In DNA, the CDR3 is TGTGCCAGCAGCTTGGACAGGGGGCGGAACACTGAAGCTTTCTTT. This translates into CASSLDRGRNTEAFF.

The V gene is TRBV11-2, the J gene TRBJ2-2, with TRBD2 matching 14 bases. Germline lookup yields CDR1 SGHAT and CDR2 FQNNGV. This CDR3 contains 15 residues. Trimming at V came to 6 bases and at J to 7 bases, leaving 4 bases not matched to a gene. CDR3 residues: CASRGLAGVGGELFF. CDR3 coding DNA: TGTGCCAGCAGGGGACTAGCGGGAGTTGGCGGGGAGCTGTTTTTT.